Listed below are T cell receptor beta chains from one sample, sequenced in a study of T cell changes during pregnancy in multiple sclerosis. Sequencing used immunoSEQ multiplex PCR; TCRdb keeps in-frame clones, though not all of them. This table holds around 81,000 clones, roughly 90% found once. The sample in question was peripheral blood, obtained after pregnancy. These receptors were taken from a female donor in good health, enrolled as a control in a pregnancy study. CDR3s include the opening cysteine and the closing phenylalanine or tryptophan. Each record gives: clone size, V gene, J gene, D gene, CDR3 DNA, CDR3 protein. D genes are given only for firm matches. A clone size is listed for some rows: how often the clone was seen (once, few, many), or a class if it is expanded.

clone size: .
V gene: TRBV4-2
J gene: TRBJ2-1
D gene: TRBD2
CDR3 DNA: TGTGCCAGCAGCCAAGGACTAGCGGGAGAGGCCAATGAGCAGTTCTTC
CDR3 protein: CASSQGLAGEANEQFF

clone size: many
V gene: TRBV6-5
J gene: TRBJ2-7
D gene: TRBD2
CDR3 DNA: TGTGCCAGCAGTTACGGGACTAGCTCCTACGAGCAGTACTTC
CDR3 protein: CASSYGTSSYEQYF

clone size: .
V gene: TRBV6-6
J gene: TRBJ2-1
D gene: TRBD2
CDR3 DNA: TGTGCCAGCAGCCGACTAGCGGGAGGGGAAGGTGAGCAGTTCTTC
CDR3 protein: CASSRLAGGEGEQFF

clone size: .
V gene: TRBV6-5
J gene: TRBJ2-7
D gene: TRBD1
CDR3 DNA: TGTGCCAGCAGTTACTCCGGGACAGGGGTTAGCGAGCAGTACTTC
CDR3 protein: CASSYSGTGVSEQYF

clone size: .
V gene: TRBV7-9
J gene: TRBJ2-1
D gene: TRBD2
CDR3 DNA: TGTGCCAGCAGCTTTAGCGGGGGGGCCAATGAGCAGTTCTTC
CDR3 protein: CASSFSGGANEQFF

clone size: .
V gene: TRBV27
J gene: TRBJ1-1
D gene: .
CDR3 DNA: TGTGCCAGCAGTTTAAGGGGAGAAGCTTTCTTT
CDR3 protein: CASSLRGEAFF

clone size: .
V gene: TRBV7-3
J gene: TRBJ1-6
D gene: TRBD1
CDR3 DNA: TGTGCCAGCAGCCTCCTCTCGACAGGGCTAAATTCACCCCTCCACTTT
CDR3 protein: CASSLLSTGLNSPLHF

clone size: .
V gene: TRBV6-5
J gene: TRBJ1-6
D gene: TRBD1
CDR3 DNA: TGTGCCAGCAGTGAGGGACAGGGCCTCCACTTT
CDR3 protein: CASSEGQGLHF

clone size: .
V gene: TRBV15
J gene: TRBJ1-5
D gene: TRBD1
CDR3 DNA: TGTGCCACCAGCAGCCGGACAGGGGAATATCAGCCCCAGCATTTT
CDR3 protein: CATSSRTGEYQPQHF

clone size: .
V gene: TRBV21-1
J gene: TRBJ2-1
D gene: .
CDR3 DNA: TGTGCCAGCATCGACAATGAGCAGTTCTTC
CDR3 protein: CASIDNEQFF

clone size: .
V gene: TRBV28
J gene: TRBJ2-7
D gene: TRBD1
CDR3 DNA: TGTGCCAGCATGGACAGGGACGGTTACGAGCAGTACTTC
CDR3 protein: CASMDRDGYEQYF

clone size: .
V gene: TRBV18
J gene: TRBJ2-3
D gene: TRBD1
CDR3 DNA: TGTGCCAGCTCACCGCGGACAGGGGGCACAGATACGCAGTATTTT
CDR3 protein: CASSPRTGGTDTQYF

clone size: .
V gene: TRBV9
J gene: TRBJ1-2
D gene: TRBD1
CDR3 DNA: TGTGCCAGCAGCGTAGCTGGGACAGGGAGTTATGGCTACACCTTC
CDR3 protein: CASSVAGTGSYGYTF

clone size: once
V gene: TRBV14
J gene: TRBJ2-1
D gene: .
CDR3 DNA: TGTGCCAGCAGCCAAGAGGCGTTGTTTGAAGCCACTGGACTCTTTTTACAGTTCTTC
CDR3 protein: CASSQEALFEATGLFLQFF

clone size: once
V gene: TRBV10-1
J gene: TRBJ2-1
D gene: TRBD1
CDR3 DNA: TGCGCCAGCTCCGGACAGGGGGAAGTCACCTACAATGAGCAGTTCTTC
CDR3 protein: CASSGQGEVTYNEQFF

clone size: .
V gene: TRBV21-1
J gene: TRBJ2-2
D gene: .
CDR3 DNA: TGTGCCAGCAGCAAAGTTACGCGTTTGAACGGGGAGCTGTTTTTT
CDR3 protein: CASSKVTRLNGELFF

clone size: .
V gene: TRBV27
J gene: TRBJ2-2
D gene: .
CDR3 DNA: TGTGCCAGCAGCCAAAGCGGAGCCAACACCGGGGAGCTGTTTTTT
CDR3 protein: CASSQSGANTGELFF

clone size: once
V gene: TRBV29-1
J gene: TRBJ1-2
D gene: .
CDR3 DNA: TGCAGCGTTGAACGCAGGGGACGCTATGGCTACACCTTC
CDR3 protein: CSVERRGRYGYTF

clone size: .
V gene: TRBV28
J gene: TRBJ2-7
D gene: .
CDR3 DNA: TGTGCCAGCGGTCCCCGCGCCCAGGGGCTCGACGAGCAGTACTTC
CDR3 protein: CASGPRAQGLDEQYF